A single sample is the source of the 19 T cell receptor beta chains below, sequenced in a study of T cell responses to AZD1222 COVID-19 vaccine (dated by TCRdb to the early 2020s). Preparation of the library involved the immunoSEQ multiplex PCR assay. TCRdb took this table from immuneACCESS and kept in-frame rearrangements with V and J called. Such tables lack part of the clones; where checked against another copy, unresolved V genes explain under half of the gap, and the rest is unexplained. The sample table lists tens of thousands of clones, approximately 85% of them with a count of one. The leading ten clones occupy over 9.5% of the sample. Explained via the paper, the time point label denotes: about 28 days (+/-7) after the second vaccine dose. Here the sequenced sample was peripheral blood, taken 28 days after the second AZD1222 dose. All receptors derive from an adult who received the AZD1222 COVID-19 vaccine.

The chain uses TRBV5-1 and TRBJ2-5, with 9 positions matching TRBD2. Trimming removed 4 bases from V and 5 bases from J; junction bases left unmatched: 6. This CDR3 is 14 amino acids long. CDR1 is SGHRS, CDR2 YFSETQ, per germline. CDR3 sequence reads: CASSDSGGGETQYF. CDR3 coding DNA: TGCGCCAGCAGCGATAGCGGGGGTGGGGAGACCCAGTACTTC.

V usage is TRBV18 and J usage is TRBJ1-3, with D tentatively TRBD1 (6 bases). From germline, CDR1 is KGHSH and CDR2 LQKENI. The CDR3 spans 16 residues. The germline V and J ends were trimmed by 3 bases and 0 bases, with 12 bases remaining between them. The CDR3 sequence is CASSPGQPNSGNTIYF. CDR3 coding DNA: TGTGCCAGCTCACCTGGACAGCCTAACTCTGGAAACACCATATATTTT.

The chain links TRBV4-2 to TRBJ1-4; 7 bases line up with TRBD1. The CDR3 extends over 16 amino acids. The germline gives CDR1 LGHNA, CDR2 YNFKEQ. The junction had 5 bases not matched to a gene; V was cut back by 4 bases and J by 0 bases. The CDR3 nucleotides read TGTGCCAGCAGCCTTGCAGGGGGTGCAACTAATGAAAAACTGTTTTTT. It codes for CASSLAGGATNEKLFF.

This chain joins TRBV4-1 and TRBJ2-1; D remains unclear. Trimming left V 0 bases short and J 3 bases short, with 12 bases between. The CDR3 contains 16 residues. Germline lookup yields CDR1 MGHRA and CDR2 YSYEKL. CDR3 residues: CASSQESDTFYNEQFF. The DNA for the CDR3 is TGCGCCAGCAGCCAAGAATCGGATACTTTCTACAATGAGCAGTTCTTC.

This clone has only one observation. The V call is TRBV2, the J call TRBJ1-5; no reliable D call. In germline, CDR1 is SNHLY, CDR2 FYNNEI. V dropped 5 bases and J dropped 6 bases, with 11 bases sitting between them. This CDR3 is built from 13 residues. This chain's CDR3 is CASSRINRQPQHF. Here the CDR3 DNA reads TGTGCCAGCAGTCGGATTAACCGTCAGCCCCAGCATTTT.

CDR3 in DNA: TGTGCCAGCAGTTTTCGACAGGGGGCTCAGCAGTACTTC. It is translated as CASSFRQGAQQYF. The chain has TRBV6-6 and TRBJ2-7, with 10 bases identical to TRBD1. This CDR3 contains 13 residues. J was trimmed by 8 bases and V by 4 bases; bases with no gene match: 5. Germline V gene lookup returns CDR1 MNHNY and CDR2 SVGAGI (reference sequence).

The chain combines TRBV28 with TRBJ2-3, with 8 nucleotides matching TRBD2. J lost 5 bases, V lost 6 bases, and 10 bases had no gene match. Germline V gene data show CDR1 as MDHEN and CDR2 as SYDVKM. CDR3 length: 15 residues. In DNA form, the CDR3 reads TGTGCCAGCAGCCCGGGCCCGGGGGGGCGAGATACGCAGTATTTT. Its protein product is CASSPGPGGRDTQYF.

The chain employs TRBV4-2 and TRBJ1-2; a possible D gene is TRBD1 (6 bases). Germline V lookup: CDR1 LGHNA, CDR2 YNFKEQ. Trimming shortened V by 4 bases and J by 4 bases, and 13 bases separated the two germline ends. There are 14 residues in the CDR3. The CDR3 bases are TGTGCCAGCAGCCGACGGGGGGCGCGCTATGGCTACACCTTC. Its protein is CASSRRGARYGYTF.

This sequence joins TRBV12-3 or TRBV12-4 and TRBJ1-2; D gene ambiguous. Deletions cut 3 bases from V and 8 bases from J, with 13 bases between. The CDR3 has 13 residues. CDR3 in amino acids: CASSFGELKGYTF. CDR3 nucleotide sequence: TGTGCCAGCAGTTTCGGGGAGTTGAAGGGCTACACCTTC.

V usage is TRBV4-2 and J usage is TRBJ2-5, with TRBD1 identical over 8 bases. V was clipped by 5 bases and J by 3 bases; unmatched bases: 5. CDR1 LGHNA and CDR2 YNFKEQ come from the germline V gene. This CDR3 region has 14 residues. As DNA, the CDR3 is TGTGCCAGCAGCGTGCGGACAGGGAAAGAGACCCAGTACTTC. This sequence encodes CASSVRTGKETQYF.

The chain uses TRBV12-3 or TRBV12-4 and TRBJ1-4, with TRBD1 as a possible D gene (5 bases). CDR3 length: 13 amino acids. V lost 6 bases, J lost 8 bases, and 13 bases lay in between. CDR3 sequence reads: CASSAGFAEKLFF. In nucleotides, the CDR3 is TGTGCCAGCAGCGCAGGGTTCGCGGAAAAACTGTTTTTT.

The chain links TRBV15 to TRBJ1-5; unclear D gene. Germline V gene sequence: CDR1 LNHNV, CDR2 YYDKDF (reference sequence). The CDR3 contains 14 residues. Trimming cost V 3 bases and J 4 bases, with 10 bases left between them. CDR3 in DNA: TGTGCCACCAGCAGGGGATTCGGGAATCAGCCCCAGCATTTT. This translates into CATSRGFGNQPQHF.

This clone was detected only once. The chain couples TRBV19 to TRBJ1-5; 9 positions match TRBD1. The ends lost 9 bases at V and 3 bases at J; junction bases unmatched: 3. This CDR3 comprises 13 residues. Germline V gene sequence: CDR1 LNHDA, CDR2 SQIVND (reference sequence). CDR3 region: CARGDRDNQPQHF. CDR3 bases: TGTGCCAGGGGGGACAGGGACAATCAGCCCCAGCATTTT. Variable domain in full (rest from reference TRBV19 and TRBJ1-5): DGGITQSPKYLFRKEGQNVTLSCEQNLNHDAMYWYRQDPGQGLRLIYYSQIVNDFQKGDIAEGYSVSREKKESFPLTVTSAQKNPTAFYLCARGDRDNQPQHFGDGTRLSIL.

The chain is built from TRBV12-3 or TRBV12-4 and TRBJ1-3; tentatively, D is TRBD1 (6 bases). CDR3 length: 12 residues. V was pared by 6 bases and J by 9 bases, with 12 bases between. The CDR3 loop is CASRGGGGTIYF. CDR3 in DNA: TGTGCCAGCAGGGGGGGAGGGGGCACCATATATTTT.

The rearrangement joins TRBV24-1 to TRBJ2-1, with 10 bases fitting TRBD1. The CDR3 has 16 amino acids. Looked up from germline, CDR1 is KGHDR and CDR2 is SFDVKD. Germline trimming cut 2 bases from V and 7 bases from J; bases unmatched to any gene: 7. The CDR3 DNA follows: TGTGCCACCAGTGATTGGGGGACAGGGGTTGGGAATGAGCAGTTCTTC. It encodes CATSDWGTGVGNEQFF.

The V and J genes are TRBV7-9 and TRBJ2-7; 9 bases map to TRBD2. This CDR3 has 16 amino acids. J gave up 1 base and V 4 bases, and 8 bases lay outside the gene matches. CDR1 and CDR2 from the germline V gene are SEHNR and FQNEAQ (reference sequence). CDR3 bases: TGTGCCAGCAGCTCCTTAGCGGGAGCGGGGTCCTACGAGCAGTACTTC. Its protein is CASSSLAGAGSYEQYF.

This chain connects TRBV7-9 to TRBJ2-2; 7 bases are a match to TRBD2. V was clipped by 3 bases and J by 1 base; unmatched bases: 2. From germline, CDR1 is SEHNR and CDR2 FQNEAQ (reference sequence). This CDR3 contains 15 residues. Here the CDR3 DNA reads TGTGCCAGCAGCTTTGGGACTATGAACACCGGGGAGCTGTTTTTT. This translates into CASSFGTMNTGELFF.

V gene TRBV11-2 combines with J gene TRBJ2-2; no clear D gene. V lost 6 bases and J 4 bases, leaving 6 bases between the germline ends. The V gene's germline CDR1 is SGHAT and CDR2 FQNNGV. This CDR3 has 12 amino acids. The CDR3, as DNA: TGTGCCAGCAGTGGGGTCACCGGGGAGCTGTTTTTT. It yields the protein CASSGVTGELFF.

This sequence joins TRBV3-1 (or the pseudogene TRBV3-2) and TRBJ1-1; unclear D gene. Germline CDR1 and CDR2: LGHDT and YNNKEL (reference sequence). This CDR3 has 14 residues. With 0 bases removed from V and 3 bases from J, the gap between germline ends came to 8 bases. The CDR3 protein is CASSQEVGHTEAFF. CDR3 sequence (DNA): TGTGCCAGCAGCCAAGAAGTTGGGCACACTGAAGCTTTCTTT.